The next 12 T cell receptor beta chains were all read from a single sample in a study of T cells after yellow fever vaccination (dated by TCRdb to the late 2010s). Libraries were made using 5' RACE. Sequencing relied on an Illumina HiSeq 2500. TCRdb cleaned the public reads at Q25 with fastp, built clones with MiXCR and kept in-frame beta chains. Every CDR3 protein is listed once, alongside the most common genes and DNA of its rows. Across this sample there are about 130,000 distinct CDR3 sequences, with about 7.4% seen only once. The leading ten clones occupy around 2.5% of the sample. The sample's treatment or condition label, decoded: live attenuated yellow fever vaccine strain. This specimen consisted of CD4+ T cells sorted from PBMCs, obtained about 10 days after the first yellow fever vaccination. Receptors were obtained from a man aged 18 to 29 who received the YFV17D yellow fever vaccine.

This clonotype was counted at least ten times. An end of the junction differs from the germline gene, which may be a read error. The V gene is TRBV20-1, the J gene TRBJ1-4; D gene ambiguous. Germline CDR1 and CDR2: DFQATT and SNEGSKA (reference sequence). The CDR3 length is 9 residues. The CDR3 protein is CSARDPVRF. CDR3 DNA sequence: TGCAGTGCTAGAGATCCGGTACGTTTT.

This clonotype showed up many times. The J gene is TRBJ2-7, the V gene TRBV7-6, with 8 bases aligning to TRBD2. CDR3 size: 15 residues. Germline loops: CDR1 SGHVS, CDR2 FNYEAQ. V lost 5 bases to trimming and J lost 6 bases; unmatched junction nucleotides: 12. CDR3 DNA sequence: TGTGCCAGCAGCCCACACCCGGGACTAGTTATCGAGCAGTACTTC. Amino acid sequence: CASSPHPGLVIEQYF. Full variable domain (outside the CDR3, taken from reference TRBV7-6 and TRBJ2-7): GAGVSQSPRYKVTKRGQDVALRCDPISGHVSLYWYRQALGQGPEFLTYFNYEAQQDKSGLPNDRFSAERPEGSISTLTIQRTEQRDSAMYRCASSPHPGLVIEQYFGPGTRLTVT.

This clonotype was seen at least ten times. The chain is built from TRBV7-9 and TRBJ1-1; 8 nucleotides align to TRBD1. The CDR3 is made up of 14 amino acids. CDR1 is SEHNR, CDR2 FQNEAQ, per germline (reference sequence). V trimming: 3 bases; J trimming: 3 bases; junction bases outside the gene matches: 3. CDR3 bases: TGTGCCAGCAGCTTTCAGGGGGCGGACACTGAAGCTTTCTTT. Translation: CASSFQGADTEAFF.

This clonotype was seen more than once but under ten times. The J gene is TRBJ1-2, the V gene TRBV15; D is uncertain. This CDR3 contains 17 residues. V was cut by 0 bases and J by 2 bases, with 16 bases left in between. CDR1 is LNHNV and CDR2 is YYDKDF in the germline V gene (reference sequence). CDR3 nucleotide sequence: TGTGCCACCAGCAGAGATATCGGTGGGGTAGTAAACTATGGCTACACCTTC. Translating it yields CATSRDIGGVVNYGYTF.

This clonotype has only a few counts. This chain joins TRBV7-8 and TRBJ2-1; D unresolved. The CDR3 has 13 residues. V was trimmed by 1 base and J by 7 bases, leaving 8 bases between them. Per the germline V gene, CDR1 is SGHVS and CDR2 is FQNEAQ. The CDR3 DNA reads as TGTGCCAGCAGCTTAGAGACTCGGAATGAGCAGTTCTTC. Translated: CASSLETRNEQFF.

In this sample, this clonotype turned up a few times. The rearrangement uses TRBV7-3 and TRBJ2-5; D not resolved. Trimming removed 0 bases at V and 4 bases at J, with 9 bases between. Germline CDR1 reads SGHTA; CDR2 reads FQGTGA. CDR3 length: 14 amino acids. In nucleotides, the CDR3 is TGTGCCAGCAGCTTAACGGTCGAGGCAGAGACCCAGTACTTC. As protein: CASSLTVEAETQYF.

This clonotype was recorded at least ten times. V is TRBV7-6 and J is TRBJ1-1, with D unresolved. The V end lost 3 bases, the J end lost 5 bases, and 13 bases lay between the germline ends. This CDR3 is 14 amino acids long. The germline CDR1 and CDR2 sequences are SGHVS and FNYEAQ. The CDR3 DNA follows: TGTGCCAGCAGCTTCCCGGGCCCGGGGACTGAAGCTTTCTTT. Encoded protein: CASSFPGPGTEAFF. The entire variable domain, with the rest obtained from reference TRBV7-6 and TRBJ1-1, is as follows: GAGVSQSPRYKVTKRGQDVALRCDPISGHVSLYWYRQALGQGPEFLTYFNYEAQQDKSGLPNDRFSAERPEGSISTLTIQRTEQRDSAMYRCASSFPGPGTEAFFGQGTRLTVV.

The table lists this clonotype with many counts. In DNA form, the CDR3 reads TGTGCCATCAGTGGACAGGGGGGCGAAAACACCATATATTTT. It translates to CAISGQGGENTIYF. The rearrangement uses TRBV10-3 and TRBJ1-3, with 9 bases fitting TRBD1. Losses at the gene ends were 4 bases for V and 6 bases for J; bases not matched to a gene: 4. The CDR3 has 14 amino acids. Germline V CDR1 and CDR2: ENHRY, SYGVKD.

In this sample, this clonotype turned up many times. The CDR3 spells CASSQSEGSAFF. In DNA, the CDR3 is TGTGCCAGCAGCCAATCTGAAGGGTCGGCTTTCTTT. The chain combines TRBV3-1 with TRBJ1-1; D is unclear. Germline assignment: CDR1 LGHDT and CDR2 YNNKEL (reference sequence). The CDR3 totals 12 residues. V dropped 2 bases and J dropped 11 bases, with 12 bases sitting between them.

This clonotype was seen more than once but under ten times. The chain carries TRBV5-6 and TRBJ1-1, with 7 bases lining up with TRBD1. V shed 4 bases, J shed 11 bases, and the junction held 11 bases outside the gene matches. The CDR3 consists of 13 residues. The V gene's germline CDR1 is SGHDT and CDR2 YYEEEE. The CDR3 bases are TGTGCCAGCAGCCCGCACCAAGGGGGCTACGCTTTCTTT. This codes for CASSPHQGGYAFF.

This clonotype was seen only a few times. The chain employs TRBV18 and TRBJ2-1; perhaps TRBD1 as D (6 bases). Per the germline V gene, CDR1 is KGHSH and CDR2 is LQKENI. The V end lost 6 bases, the J end lost 8 bases, and 11 bases lay between the germline ends. CDR3 length: 12 amino acids. The CDR3 DNA sequence: TGTGCCAGCTCTACACAGGGAGATGAGCAGTTCTTC. As protein: CASSTQGDEQFF.

In its sample, this clonotype was seen a few times. The V gene is TRBV5-4, the J gene TRBJ2-5; D is ambiguous. Germline assignment: CDR1 SGHNT and CDR2 YYREEE (reference sequence). V was shortened by 2 bases and J by 2 bases, with 10 bases between the two germline ends. The CDR3 is 14 residues long. CDR3 amino acids: CASSLPTEQETQYF. In DNA form, the CDR3 reads TGTGCCAGCAGCTTACCGACGGAGCAAGAGACCCAGTACTTC.